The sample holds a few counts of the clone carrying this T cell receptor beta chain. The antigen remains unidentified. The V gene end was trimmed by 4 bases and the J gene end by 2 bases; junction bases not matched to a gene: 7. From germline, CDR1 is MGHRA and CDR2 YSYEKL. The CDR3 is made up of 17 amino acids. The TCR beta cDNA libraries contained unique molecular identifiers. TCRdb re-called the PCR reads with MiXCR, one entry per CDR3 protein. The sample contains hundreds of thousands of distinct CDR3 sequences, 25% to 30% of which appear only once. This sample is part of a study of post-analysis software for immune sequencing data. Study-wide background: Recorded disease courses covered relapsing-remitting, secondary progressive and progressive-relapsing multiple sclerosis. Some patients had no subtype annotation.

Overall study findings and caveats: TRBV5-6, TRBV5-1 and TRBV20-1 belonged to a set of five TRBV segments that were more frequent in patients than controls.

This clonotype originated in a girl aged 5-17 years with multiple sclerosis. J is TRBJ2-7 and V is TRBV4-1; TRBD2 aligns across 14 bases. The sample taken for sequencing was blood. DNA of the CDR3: TGCGCCAGCAGCCCACTGGGGACTAGCGGGAGAACCTACGAGCAGTACTTC. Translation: CASSPLGTSGRTYEQYF.